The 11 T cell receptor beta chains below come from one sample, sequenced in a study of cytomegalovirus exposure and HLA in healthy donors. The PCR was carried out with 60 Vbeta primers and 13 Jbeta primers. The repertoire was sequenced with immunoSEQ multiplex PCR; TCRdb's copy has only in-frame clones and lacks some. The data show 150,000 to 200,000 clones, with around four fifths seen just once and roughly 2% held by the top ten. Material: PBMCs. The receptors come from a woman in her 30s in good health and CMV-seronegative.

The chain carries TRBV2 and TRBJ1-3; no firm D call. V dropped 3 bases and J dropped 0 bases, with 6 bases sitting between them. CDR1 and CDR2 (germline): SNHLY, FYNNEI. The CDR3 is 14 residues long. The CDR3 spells CASSDRSSGNTIYF. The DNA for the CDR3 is TGTGCCAGCAGTGATCGGAGCTCTGGAAACACCATATATTTT.

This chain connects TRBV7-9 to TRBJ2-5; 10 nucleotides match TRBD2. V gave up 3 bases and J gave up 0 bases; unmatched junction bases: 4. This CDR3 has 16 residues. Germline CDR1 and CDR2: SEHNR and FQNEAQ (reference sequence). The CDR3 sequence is CASSFSGTSDQETQYF. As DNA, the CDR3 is TGTGCCAGCAGCTTCTCCGGGACTAGCGACCAAGAGACCCAGTACTTC.

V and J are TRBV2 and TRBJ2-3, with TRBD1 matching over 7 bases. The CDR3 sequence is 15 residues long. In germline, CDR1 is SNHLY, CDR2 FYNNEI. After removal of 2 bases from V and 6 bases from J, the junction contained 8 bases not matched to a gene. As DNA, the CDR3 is TGTGCCAGCAGTGAACGGCGACAGGGTATCGATACGCAGTATTTT. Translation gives CASSERRQGIDTQYF. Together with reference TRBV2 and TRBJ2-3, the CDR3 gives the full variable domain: EPEVTQTPSHQVTQMGQEVILRCVPISNHLYFYWYRQILGQKVEFLVSFYNNEISEKSEIFDDQFSVERPDGSNFTLKIRSTKLEDSAMYFCASSERRQGIDTQYFGPGTRLTVL.

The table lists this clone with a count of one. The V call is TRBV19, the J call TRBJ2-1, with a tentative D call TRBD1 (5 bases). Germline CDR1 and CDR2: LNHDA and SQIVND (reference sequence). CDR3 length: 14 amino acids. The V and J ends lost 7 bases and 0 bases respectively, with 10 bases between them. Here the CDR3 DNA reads TGTGCCAGTAAACCAGGGAACTCCTACAATGAGCAGTTCTTC. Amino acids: CASKPGNSYNEQFF.

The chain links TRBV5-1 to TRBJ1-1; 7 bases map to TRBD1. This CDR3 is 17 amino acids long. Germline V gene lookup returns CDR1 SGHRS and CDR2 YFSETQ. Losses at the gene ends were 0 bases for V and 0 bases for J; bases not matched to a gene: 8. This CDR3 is CASSLAGGPYMNTEAFF. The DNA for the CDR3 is TGCGCCAGCAGCTTGGCAGGGGGGCCCTACATGAACACTGAAGCTTTCTTT.

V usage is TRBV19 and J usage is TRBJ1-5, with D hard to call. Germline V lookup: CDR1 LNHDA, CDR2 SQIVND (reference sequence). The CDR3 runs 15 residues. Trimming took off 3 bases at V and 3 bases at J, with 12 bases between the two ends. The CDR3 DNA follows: TGTGCCAGTAGTATTTTCCAGAACCCCAATCAGCCCCAGCATTTT. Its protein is CASSIFQNPNQPQHF.

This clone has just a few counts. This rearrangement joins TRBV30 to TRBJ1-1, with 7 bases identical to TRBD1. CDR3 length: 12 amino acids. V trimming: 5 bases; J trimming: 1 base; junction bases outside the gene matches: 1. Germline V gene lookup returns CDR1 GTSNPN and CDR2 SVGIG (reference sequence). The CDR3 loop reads CAWDRENTEAFF. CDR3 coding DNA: TGTGCCTGGGACAGGGAGAACACTGAAGCTTTCTTT.

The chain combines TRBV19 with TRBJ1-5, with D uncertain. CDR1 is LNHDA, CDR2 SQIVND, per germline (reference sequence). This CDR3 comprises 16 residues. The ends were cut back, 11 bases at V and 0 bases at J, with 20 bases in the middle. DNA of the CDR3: TGTGCCGCGGCGAGTTACACGGAAAATAGCAATCAGCCCCAGCATTTT. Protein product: CAAASYTENSNQPQHF. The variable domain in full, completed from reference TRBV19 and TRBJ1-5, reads DGGITQSPKYLFRKEGQNVTLSCEQNLNHDAMYWYRQDPGQGLRLIYYSQIVNDFQKGDIAEGYSVSREKKESFPLTVTSAQKNPTAFYLCAAASYTENSNQPQHFGDGTRLSIL.

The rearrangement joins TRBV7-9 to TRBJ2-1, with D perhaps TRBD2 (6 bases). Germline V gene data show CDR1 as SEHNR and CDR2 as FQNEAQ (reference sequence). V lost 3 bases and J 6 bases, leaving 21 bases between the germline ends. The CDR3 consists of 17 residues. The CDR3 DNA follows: TGTGCCAGCAGCTTTATAATGGGACTCCAAACACCCAATGAGCAGTTCTTC. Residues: CASSFIMGLQTPNEQFF.

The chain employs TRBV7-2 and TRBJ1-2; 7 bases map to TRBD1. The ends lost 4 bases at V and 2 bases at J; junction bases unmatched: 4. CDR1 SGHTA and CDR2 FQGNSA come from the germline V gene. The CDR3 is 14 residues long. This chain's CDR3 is CASSSPTGNYGYTF. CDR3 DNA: TGTGCCAGCAGCTCTCCGACAGGGAACTATGGCTACACCTTC.

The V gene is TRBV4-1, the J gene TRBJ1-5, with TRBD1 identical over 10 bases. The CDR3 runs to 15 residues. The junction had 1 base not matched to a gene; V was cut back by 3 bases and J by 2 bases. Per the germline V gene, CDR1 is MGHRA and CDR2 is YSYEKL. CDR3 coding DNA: TGCGCCAGCAGCCAGGGGACAGGGGGCAATCAGCCCCAGCATTTT. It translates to CASSQGTGGNQPQHF.